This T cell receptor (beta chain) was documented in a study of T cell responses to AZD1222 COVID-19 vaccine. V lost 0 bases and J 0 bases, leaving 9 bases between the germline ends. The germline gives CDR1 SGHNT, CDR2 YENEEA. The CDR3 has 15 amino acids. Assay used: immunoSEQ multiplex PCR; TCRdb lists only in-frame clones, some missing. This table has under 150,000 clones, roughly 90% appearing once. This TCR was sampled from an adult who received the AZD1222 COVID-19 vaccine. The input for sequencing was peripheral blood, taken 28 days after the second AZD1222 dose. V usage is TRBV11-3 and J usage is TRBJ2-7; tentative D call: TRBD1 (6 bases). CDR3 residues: CASSLEVGGSYEQYF. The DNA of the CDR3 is TGTGCCAGCAGCTTAGAGGTAGGGGGCTCCTACGAGCAGTACTTC.